This T cell receptor (beta chain) was captured by sequencing in a study of blood T cell repertoires in COVID-19. About the research overall: The samples span acute and convalescent COVID-19 from the United States, Italy and Spain. Sources were T cells, B-cell-depleted T cells, or PBMCs; the material itself was cDNA or gDNA.

The V end lost 0 bases, the J end lost 8 bases, and 10 bases lay between the germline ends. The germline CDR1 and CDR2 sequences are LNHDA and SQIVND (reference sequence). The CDR3 is 13 amino acids. Participants reported their clinical history, and cohort assignment relied on those reports. Here immunoSEQ multiplex PCR was the method, and the copy in TCRdb shows in-frame clones only, minus some. The profile shows about 220,000 clones, approximately 80% of them singletons. The TCR comes from a woman in her sixties or seventies who had recovered from COVID-19. This chain uses TRBV19 with TRBJ1-1; D call uncertain. The sequencing sample was made of PBMCs or T cells enriched from blood (not recorded which). CDR3 region: CASSIDRDVEAFF. CDR3 nucleotides: TGTGCCAGTAGTATAGATCGGGATGTGGAAGCTTTCTTT.